This TCR beta chain was found in a study of T cells in Graves' hyperthyroidism and ophthalmopathy. Notes on the study in general: Most thyroid clonotypes expanded above 0.001 appeared in blood too.

Patients were excluded because of uncontrolled infection, other autoimmune disease, pregnancy or lactation. In this sample, this clonotype turned up many times. Its matching antigen is unknown. RNA transcripts yielded amplified TCR beta CDR3 regions. The HTBI primer set served for first-round RT-PCR of the TCR CDR3. TCRdb reprocessed the multiplex PCR reads with MiXCR, giving one entry per CDR3 protein. The repertoire holds roughly 200,000 distinct CDR3 sequences, with 15% to 20% as singletons. This receptor was identified in a man aged 40-49 years with Graves' hyperthyroidism. Material for sequencing was blood.

The CDR3 nucleotides are TGTGCCAGCAGCGTAGGCCCCGGACAGGGTCCGGAGACCCAGTACTTC. Its protein product is CASSVGPGQGPETQYF. The chain combines TRBV9 with TRBJ2-5; TRBD1 aligns across 8 bases. Germline-derived CDR1 and CDR2 are SGDLS and YYNGEE. The J segment lost 5 bases and the V segment lost 0 bases, leaving 9 bases of the junction unmatched. The CDR3 runs 16 residues.